The 3 T cell receptor beta chains below come from one sample, sequenced in a study of blood T cell repertoires in COVID-19. The data were produced by immunoSEQ multiplex PCR, yet TCRdb's version contains in-frame clones alone and is incomplete. Among about 100,000 clones listed, 85% to 90% were seen once. Sequenced input: peripheral blood. All receptors derive from a human donor in a cohort sampled during active COVID-19.

The chain uses TRBV5-1 and TRBJ2-6, with D perhaps TRBD1 (6 bases). V was trimmed by 4 bases and J by 0 bases, leaving 8 bases between them. The CDR3 length is 15 residues. Germline-derived CDR1 and CDR2 are SGHRS and YFSETQ. The CDR3 spells CASSLQGSGANVLTF. The CDR3 DNA follows: TGCGCCAGCAGCCTACAGGGCTCTGGGGCCAACGTCCTGACTTTC.

The chain is built from TRBV20-1 and TRBJ2-7, with D unclear. The CDR3 totals 11 residues. CDR1 and CDR2 (germline): DFQATT, SNEGSKA (reference sequence). Trimming left V 6 bases short and J 3 bases short, with 9 bases between. The CDR3 sequence: CSAAPDYEQYF. In DNA form, the CDR3 reads TGCAGTGCCGCCCCAGACTACGAGCAGTACTTC.

V gene TRBV11-2 combines with J gene TRBJ2-7; TRBD2 might be the D (5 bases). Germline lookup yields CDR1 SGHAT and CDR2 FQNNGV. Trimming took off 3 bases at V and 2 bases at J, with 11 bases between the two ends. The CDR3 is 14 amino acids. Here the CDR3 DNA reads TGTGCCAGCAGCTTCCAACGGGGAACCTACGAGCAGTACTTC. Its translation is CASSFQRGTYEQYF.